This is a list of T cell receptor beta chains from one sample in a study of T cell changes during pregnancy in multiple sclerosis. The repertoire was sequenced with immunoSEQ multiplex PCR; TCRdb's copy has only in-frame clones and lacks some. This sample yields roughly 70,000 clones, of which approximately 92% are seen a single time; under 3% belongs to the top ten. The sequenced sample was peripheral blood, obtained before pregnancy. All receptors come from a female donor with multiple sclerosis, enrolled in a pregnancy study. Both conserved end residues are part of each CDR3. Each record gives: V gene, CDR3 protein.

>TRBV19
CASSRSTGRNEQFF
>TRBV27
CASSSLLTGSGNTIYF
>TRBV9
CASSVVSGSTNEQFF
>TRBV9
CASSPRDSGYEQYF
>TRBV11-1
CASSLEWTDEQFF
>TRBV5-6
CASSLRGTGGQPQHF
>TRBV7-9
CASSLGDYRNTEAFF
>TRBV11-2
CASSPGGAVIYNEQFF
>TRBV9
CASSVGLAGRGEQYF
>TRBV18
CASSPPGLAGEGEQFF
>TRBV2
CASTSYPGTDEGIWGYTF
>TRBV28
CASSLNEQFF
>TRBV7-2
CASSLVRETQYF
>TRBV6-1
CASSEDPMVKDTQYF
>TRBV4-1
CASSSQTWEAFF
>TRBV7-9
CASSLSTGLTEAFF
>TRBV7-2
CASSAVAGAVYEQYF
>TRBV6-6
CASLGGINGDTQYF
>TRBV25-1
CASSEARTGEGANVLTF
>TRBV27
CASSSLAGLTEQYF
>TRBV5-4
CASSLDAAHGYTF
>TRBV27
CASSFRGRADTQYF
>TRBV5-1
CASSPLGLAGSREHGEQFF
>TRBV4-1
CASSQKPGPDYNEQFF
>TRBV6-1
CASSERGHTEAFF
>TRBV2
CASSDQDREGYGYTF
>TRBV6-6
CASGSPQTLAKNIQYF
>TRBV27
CASSFLAGWASFSYNEQFF
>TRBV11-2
CASSLERRNYGYTF
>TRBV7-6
CASSRIPMTGGVDGYTF
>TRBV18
CASSGATSGSPETQYF
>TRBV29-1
CSVTGSDGYTF
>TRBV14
CASSHPDRGRTDTQYF
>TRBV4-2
CASSQDAGRDRFYEQYF
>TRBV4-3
CASSQDGGQGSATNEKLFF
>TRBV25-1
CASSGLYGEQFF
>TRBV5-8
CASSPSGDRSLSGANVLTF
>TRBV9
CASSSRVSLPLFYEQYF
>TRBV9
CASSVGTEGLAGPQETQYF
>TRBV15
CATSRGRGRFEAFF
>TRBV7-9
CASSSRENQETQYF
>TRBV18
CASSPSQGTQETQYF